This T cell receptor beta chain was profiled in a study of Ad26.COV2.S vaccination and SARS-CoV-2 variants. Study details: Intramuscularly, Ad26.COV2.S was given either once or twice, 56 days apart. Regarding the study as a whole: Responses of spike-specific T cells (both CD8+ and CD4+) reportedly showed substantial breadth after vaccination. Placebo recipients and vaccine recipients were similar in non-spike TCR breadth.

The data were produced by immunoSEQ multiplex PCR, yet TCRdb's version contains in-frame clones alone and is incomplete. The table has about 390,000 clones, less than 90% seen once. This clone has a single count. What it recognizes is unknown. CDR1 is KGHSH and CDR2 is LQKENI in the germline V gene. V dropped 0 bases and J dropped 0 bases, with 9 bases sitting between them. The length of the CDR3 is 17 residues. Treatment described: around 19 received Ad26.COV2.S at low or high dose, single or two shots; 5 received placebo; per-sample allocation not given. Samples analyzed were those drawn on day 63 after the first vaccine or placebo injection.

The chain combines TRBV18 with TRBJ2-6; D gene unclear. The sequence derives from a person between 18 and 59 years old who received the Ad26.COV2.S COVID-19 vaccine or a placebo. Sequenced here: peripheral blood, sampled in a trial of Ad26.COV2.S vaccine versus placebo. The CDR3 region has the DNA TGTGCCAGCTCACCACCGACCGTACCCTCTGGGGCCAACGTCCTGACTTTC. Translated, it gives CASSPPTVPSGANVLTF.